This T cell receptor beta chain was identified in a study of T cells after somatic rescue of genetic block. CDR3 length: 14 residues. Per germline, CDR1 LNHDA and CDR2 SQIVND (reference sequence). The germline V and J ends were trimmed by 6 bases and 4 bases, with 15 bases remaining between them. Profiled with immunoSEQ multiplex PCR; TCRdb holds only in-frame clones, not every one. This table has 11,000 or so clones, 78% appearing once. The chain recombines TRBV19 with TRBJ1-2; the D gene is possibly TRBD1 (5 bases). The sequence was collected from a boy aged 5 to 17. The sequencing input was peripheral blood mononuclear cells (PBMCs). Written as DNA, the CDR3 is TGTGCCAGTAGGGGGCTGGGGGTCCTCTATGGCTACACCTTC. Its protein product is CASRGLGVLYGYTF.